Sequencing of this T cell receptor beta chain was carried out in a study of cytomegalovirus exposure and HLA in healthy donors. The study's findings and limits: TCR beta V- and J-gene trimming was later associated with a missense DCLRE1C variant.

This CDR3 has 16 residues. With 6 bases clipped from V and 4 bases from J, the junction kept 9 bases outside the gene matches. In germline, CDR1 is SNHLY, CDR2 FYNNEI. It was with 60 Vbeta and 13 Jbeta primers that the PCR ran. The assay was immunoSEQ multiplex PCR, and TCRdb's table has in-frame clones only and misses some. This sample yields around 150,000 clones, of which around 10% are seen a single time; 6% to 7.5% belongs to the top ten. A word on this clone: What it binds is not known.

Sequenced: PBMCs. The chain couples TRBV2 to TRBJ2-1, with 10 bases that match TRBD2. The TCR originated in a woman between 40 and 50 years old in good health and CMV-seropositive. CDR3 amino acids: CASREGGLAAYNEQFF. The DNA for the CDR3 is TGTGCCAGCAGGGAGGGAGGACTAGCGGCTTACAATGAGCAGTTCTTC.